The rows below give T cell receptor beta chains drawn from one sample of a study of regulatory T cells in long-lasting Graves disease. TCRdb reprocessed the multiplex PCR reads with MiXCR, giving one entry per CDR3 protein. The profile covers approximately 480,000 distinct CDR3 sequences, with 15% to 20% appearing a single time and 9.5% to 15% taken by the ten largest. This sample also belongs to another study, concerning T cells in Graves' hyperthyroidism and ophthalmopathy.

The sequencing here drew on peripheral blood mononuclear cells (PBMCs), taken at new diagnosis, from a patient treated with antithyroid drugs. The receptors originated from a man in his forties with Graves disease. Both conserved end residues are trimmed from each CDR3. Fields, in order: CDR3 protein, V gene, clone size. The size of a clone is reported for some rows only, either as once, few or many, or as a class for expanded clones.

ASSPLPGGIYEQY	TRBV7-3	few
ASSLAKGVTEAF	TRBV11-2	many
ASSLNDRDGEKLF	TRBV7-8	many
ASRPPGGSNQPQH	TRBV7-2	-
ASSGRQSEQF	TRBV2	many
ASSPDSTDTQY	TRBV12-3/TRBV12-4	many
ASSLGTYQPQH	TRBV27	-
ASSENGQGGSKTQY	TRBV28	many
ASSRLGLAGGRVVGELF	TRBV11-2	few
ASSQDVENTEAF	TRBV3-1	many
ATSRESPRGNEQF	TRBV15	few